What follows is one T cell receptor beta chain and its context. Its target is not known. The data were taken from a study of T cells after posttransplantation cyclophosphamide. Findings and caveats of the study: Skin or GI-infiltrating T cells shared few TRB sequences with blood. Donor CD8+ memory clones often dominated recipient blood repertoires at later times.

The repertoire was sequenced with immunoSEQ multiplex PCR; TCRdb's copy has only in-frame clones and lacks some. The sample presents 25,000 to 35,000 clones, none singletons. Peripheral blood was collected from the related graft donor on the marrow donation day. Germline CDR1 reads MDHEN; CDR2 reads SYDVKM. J gave up 0 bases and V 4 bases, and 3 bases lay outside the gene matches. CDR3 size: 15 residues. This TCR derives from an older woman in good health, CMV-negative, and a related stem cell transplant donor. J is TRBJ1-1 and V is TRBV28; 9 bases align to TRBD1. Specimen: PBMCs. The chain's CDR3 is CASSSTGGMNTEAFF. Here the CDR3 DNA reads TGTGCCAGCAGTTCTACAGGGGGCATGAACACTGAAGCTTTCTTT.